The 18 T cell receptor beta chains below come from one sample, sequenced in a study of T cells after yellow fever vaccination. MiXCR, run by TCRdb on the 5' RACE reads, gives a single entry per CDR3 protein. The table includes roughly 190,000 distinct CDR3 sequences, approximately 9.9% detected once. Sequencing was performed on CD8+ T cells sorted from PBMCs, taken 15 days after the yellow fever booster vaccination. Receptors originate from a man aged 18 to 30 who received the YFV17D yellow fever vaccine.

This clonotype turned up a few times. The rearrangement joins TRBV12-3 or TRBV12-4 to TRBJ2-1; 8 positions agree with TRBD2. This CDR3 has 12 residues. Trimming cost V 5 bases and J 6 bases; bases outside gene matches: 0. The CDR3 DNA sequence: TGTGCCAGCAGTGGACTAGCCAATGAGCAGTTCTTC. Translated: CASSGLANEQFF.

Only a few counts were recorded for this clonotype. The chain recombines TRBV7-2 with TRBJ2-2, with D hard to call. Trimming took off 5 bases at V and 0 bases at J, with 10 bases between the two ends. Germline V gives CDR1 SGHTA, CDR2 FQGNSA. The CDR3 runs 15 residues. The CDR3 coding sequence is TGTGCCAGCAGCACAGAAACCGCGAACACCGGGGAGCTGTTTTTT. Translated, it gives CASSTETANTGELFF.

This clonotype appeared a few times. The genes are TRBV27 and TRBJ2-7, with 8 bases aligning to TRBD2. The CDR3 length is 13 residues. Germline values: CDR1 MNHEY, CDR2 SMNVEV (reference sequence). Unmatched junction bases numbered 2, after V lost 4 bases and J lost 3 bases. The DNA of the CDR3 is TGTGCCAGCAGTTGGCGGGGGGACTACGAGCAGTACTTC. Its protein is CASSWRGDYEQYF.

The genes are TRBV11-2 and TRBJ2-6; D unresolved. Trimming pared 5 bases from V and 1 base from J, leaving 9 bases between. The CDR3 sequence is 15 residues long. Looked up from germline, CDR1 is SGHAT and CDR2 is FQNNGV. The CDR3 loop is CASSQVGSGANVLTF. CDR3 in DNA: TGTGCCAGCAGCCAAGTGGGGTCTGGGGCCAACGTCCTGACTTTC.

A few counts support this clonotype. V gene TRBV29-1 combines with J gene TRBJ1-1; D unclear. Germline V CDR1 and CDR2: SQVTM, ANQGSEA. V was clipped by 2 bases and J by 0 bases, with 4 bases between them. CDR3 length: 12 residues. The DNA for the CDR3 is TGCAGCGTTGAACAGATGAACACTGAAGCTTTCTTT. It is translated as CSVEQMNTEAFF.

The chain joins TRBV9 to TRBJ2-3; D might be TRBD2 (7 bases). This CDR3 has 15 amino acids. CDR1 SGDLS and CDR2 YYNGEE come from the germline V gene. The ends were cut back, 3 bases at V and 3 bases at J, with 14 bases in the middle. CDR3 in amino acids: CASSEGGTSTDTQYF. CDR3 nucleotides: TGTGCCAGCAGCGAGGGGGGGACTTCGACAGATACGCAGTATTTT.

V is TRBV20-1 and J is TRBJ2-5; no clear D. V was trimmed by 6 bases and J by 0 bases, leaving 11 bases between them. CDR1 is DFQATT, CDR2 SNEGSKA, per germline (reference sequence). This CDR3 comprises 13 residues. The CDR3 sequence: CSATASYQETQYF. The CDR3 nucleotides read TGCAGTGCGACCGCAAGTTACCAAGAGACCCAGTACTTC.

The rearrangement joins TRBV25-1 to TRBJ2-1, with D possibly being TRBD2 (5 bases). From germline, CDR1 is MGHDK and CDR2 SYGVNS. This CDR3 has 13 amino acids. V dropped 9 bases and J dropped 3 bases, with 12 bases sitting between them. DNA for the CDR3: TGTGCCAGTTTATCCCGGGACTACAATGAGCAGTTCTTC. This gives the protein CASLSRDYNEQFF.

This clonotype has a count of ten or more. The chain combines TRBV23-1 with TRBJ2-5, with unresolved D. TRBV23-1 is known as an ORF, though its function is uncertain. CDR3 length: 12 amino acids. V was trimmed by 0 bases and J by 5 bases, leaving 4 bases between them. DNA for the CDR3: TGCGCCAGCAGTCAATCGGGGGAGACCCAGTACTTC. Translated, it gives CASSQSGETQYF.

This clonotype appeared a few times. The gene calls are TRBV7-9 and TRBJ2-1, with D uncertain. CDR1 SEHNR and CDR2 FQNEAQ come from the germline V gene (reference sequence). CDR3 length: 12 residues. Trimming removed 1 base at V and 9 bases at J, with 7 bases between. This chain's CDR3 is CASSLGAAEQFF. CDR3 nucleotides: TGTGCCAGCAGCTTAGGGGCGGCTGAGCAGTTCTTC.

The CDR3 is CSVEDPLTSGGTDTQYF. The DNA of the CDR3 is TGCAGCGTTGAAGATCCGCTGACTAGCGGGGGGACAGATACGCAGTATTTT. This sequence joins TRBV29-1 and TRBJ2-3, with 13 bases fitting TRBD2. Germline CDR1 and CDR2: SQVTM and ANQGSEA. J lost 3 bases, V lost 0 bases, and 6 bases had no gene match. CDR3 length equals 17 residues.

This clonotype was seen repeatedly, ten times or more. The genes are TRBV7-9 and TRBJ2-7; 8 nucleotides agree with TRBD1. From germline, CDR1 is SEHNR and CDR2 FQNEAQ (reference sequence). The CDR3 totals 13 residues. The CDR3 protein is CAISQGANYEQYF. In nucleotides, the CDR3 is TGTGCGATCAGTCAGGGGGCAAACTACGAGCAGTACTTC.

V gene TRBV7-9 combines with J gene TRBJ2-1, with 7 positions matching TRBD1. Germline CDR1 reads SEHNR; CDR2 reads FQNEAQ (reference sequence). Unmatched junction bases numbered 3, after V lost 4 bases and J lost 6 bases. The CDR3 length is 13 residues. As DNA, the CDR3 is TGTGCCAGCAGCTCCGCAGGGGGCAATGAGCAGTTCTTC. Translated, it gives CASSSAGGNEQFF.

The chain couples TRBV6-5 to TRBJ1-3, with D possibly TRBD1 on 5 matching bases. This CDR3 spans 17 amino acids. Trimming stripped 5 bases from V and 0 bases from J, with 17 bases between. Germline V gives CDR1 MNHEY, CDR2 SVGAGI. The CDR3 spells CASSGTPMGGSGNTIYF. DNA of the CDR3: TGTGCCAGCAGTGGGACTCCGATGGGAGGCTCTGGAAACACCATATATTTT.

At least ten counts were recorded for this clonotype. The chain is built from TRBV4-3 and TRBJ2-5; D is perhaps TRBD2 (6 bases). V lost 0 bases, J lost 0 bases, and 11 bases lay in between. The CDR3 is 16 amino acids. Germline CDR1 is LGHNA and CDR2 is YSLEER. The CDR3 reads CASSQEGGPNQETQYF. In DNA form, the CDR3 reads TGCGCCAGCAGCCAAGAGGGGGGTCCAAACCAAGAGACCCAGTACTTC.

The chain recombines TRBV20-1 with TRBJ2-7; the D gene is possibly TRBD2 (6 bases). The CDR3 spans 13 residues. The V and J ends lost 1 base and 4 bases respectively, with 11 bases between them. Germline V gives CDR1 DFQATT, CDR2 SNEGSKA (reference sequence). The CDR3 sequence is CSARVAEKYEQYF. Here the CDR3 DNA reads TGCAGTGCTAGAGTAGCGGAGAAATACGAGCAGTACTTC.

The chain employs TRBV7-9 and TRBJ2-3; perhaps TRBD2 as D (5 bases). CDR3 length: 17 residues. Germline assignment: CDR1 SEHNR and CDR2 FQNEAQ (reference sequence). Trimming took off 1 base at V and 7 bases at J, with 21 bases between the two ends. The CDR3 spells CASSLVGRLSDSYTQYF. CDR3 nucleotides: TGTGCCAGCAGCTTAGTCGGGCGACTATCCGATTCTTATACGCAGTATTTT.

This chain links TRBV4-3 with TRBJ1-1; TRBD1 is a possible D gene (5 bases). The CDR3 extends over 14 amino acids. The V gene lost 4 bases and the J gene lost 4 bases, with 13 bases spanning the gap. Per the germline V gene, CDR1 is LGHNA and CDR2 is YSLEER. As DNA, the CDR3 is TGCGCCAGCAGCCGTGACCAGGGTCCCACTGAAGCTTTCTTT. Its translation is CASSRDQGPTEAFF.